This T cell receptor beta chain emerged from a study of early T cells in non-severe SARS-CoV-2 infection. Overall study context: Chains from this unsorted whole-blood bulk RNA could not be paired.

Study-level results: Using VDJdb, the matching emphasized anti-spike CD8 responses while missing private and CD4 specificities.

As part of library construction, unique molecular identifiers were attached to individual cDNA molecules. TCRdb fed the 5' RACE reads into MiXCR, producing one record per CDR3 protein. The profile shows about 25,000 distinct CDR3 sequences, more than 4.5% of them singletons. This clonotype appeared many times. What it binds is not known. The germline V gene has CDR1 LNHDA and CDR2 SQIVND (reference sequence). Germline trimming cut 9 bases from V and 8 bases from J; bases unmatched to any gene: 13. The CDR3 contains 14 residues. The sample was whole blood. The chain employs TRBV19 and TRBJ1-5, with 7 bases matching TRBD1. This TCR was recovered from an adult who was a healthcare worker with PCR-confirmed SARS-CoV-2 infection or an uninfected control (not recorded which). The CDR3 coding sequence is TGTGCCAGCAAAAACGGACAGGTTAGGGAGCCCCAGCATTTT. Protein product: CASKNGQVREPQHF.